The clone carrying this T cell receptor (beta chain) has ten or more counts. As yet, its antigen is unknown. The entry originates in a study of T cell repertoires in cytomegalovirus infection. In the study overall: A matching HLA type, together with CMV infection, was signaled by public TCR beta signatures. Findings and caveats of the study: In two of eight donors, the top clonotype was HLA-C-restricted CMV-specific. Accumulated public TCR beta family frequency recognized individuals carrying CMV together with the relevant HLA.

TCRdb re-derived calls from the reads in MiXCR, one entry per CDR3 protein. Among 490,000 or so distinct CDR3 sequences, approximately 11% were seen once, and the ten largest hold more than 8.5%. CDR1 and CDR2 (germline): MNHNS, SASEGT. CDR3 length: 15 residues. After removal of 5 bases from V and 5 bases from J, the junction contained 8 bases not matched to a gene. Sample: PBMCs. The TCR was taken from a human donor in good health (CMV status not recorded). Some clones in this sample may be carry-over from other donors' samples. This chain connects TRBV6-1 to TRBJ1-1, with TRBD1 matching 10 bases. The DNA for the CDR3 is TGTGCCAGCAGTAATCGACAGGGGGCTTGGACTGAAGCTTTCTTT. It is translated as CASSNRQGAWTEAFF.